This T cell receptor beta chain originates from a study of T cells after yellow fever vaccination. TCRdb processed the 5' RACE reads anew with MiXCR; each CDR3 protein has one entry. The sample shows approximately 300,000 distinct CDR3 sequences, 6.5% to 8.5% of them seen only once. This clonotype appeared a few times. CDR3 length: 13 residues. V was trimmed by 3 bases and J by 5 bases, leaving 10 bases between them. The chain employs TRBV12-3 or TRBV12-4 and TRBJ1-1; D ambiguous. The clonotype originates from a young man who received the YFV17D yellow fever vaccine. The sequencing here drew on PBMCs, taken more than 35 days after the first yellow fever vaccination. CDR3 residues: CASSFSIATEAFF. DNA of the CDR3: TGTGCCAGCAGTTTCTCCATTGCGACTGAAGCTTTCTTT.